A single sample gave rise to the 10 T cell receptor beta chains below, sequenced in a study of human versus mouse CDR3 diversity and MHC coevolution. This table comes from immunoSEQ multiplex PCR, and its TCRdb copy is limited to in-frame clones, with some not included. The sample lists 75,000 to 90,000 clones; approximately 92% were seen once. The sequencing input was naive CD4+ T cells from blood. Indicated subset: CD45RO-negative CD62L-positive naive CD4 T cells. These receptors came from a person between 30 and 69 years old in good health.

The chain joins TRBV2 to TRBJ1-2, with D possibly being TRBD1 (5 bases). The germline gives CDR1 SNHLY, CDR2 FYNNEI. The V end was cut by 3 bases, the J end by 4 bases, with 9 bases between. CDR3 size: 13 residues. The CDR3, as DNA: TGTGCCAGCAGTGAGGGGGGGGGCTATGGCTACACCTTC. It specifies CASSEGGGYGYTF.

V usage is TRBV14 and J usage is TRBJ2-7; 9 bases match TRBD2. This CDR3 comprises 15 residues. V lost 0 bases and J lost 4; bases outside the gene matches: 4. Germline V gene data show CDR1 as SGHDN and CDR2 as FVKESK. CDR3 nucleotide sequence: TGTGCCAGCAGCCAAGATACTAGCGGGTTATACGAGCAGTACTTC. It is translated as CASSQDTSGLYEQYF.

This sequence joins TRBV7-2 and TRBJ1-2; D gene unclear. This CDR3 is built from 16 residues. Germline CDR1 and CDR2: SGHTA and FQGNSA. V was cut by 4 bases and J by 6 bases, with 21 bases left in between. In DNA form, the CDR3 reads TGTGCCAGCAGCTCCGGGTTCCCCTCCTCGGCGGATGGCTACACCTTC. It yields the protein CASSSGFPSSADGYTF.

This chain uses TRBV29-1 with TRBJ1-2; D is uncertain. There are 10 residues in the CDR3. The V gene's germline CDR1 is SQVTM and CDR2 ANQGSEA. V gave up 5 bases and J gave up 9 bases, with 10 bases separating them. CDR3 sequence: CSVSTGSYTF. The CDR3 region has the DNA TGCAGCGTTTCCACCGGGAGCTACACCTTC.

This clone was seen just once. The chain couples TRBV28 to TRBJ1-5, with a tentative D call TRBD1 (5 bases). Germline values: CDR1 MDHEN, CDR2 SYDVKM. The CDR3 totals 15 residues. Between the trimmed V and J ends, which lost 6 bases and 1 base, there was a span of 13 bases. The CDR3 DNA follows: TGTGCCAGCAGCCTTCGGGGGAGGAGCAATCAGCCCCAGCATTTT. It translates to CASSLRGRSNQPQHF.

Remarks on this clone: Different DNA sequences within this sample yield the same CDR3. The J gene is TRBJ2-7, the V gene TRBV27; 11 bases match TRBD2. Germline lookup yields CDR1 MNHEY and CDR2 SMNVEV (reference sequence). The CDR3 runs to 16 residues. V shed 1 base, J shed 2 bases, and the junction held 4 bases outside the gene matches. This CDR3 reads CASSLFGTSGTYEQYF. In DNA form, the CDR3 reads TGTGCCAGCAGTTTATTTGGGACTAGCGGAACCTACGAGCAGTACTTC.

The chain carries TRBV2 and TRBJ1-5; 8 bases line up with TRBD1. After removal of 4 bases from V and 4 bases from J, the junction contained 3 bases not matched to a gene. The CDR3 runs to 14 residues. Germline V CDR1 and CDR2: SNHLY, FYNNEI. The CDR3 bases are TGTGCCAGCAGTGGCACAGGGGGGAATCAGCCCCAGCATTTT. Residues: CASSGTGGNQPQHF.

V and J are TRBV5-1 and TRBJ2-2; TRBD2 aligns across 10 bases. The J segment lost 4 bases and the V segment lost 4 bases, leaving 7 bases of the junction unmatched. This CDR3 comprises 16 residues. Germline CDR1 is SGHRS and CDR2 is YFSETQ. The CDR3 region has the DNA TGCGCCAGCAGCCCGGGTCTAGCGGGAGTCACCGGGGAGCTGTTTTTT. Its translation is CASSPGLAGVTGELFF.

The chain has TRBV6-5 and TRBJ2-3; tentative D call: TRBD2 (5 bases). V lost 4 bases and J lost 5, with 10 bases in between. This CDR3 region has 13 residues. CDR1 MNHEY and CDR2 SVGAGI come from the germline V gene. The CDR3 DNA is TGTGCCAGCAGTTCAAGGACTTTAGATACGCAGTATTTT. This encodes CASSSRTLDTQYF.

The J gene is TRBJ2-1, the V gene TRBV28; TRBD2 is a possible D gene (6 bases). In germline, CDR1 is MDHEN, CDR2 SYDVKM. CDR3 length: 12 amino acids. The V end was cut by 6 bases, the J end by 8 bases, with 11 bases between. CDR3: CASSDRDYEQFF. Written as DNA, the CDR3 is TGTGCCAGCAGCGATCGGGACTATGAGCAGTTCTTC.